The 26 T cell receptor beta chains given below trace back to one sample, sequenced in a study of T-cell reconstitution after alpha-beta-depleted transplantation in children. Molecular barcoding with unique molecular identifiers was used for the TCRbeta library. TCRdb ran MiXCR on the PCR reads and lists one entry per CDR3 protein. Of under 250,000 distinct CDR3 sequences listed, around a sixth were seen once; the top ten hold 43%. This sample comprised PBMCs, mostly from graft donor cells, obtained 360 days after TCRalphabeta/CD19-depleted stem cell transplant. All receptors derive from a male patient aged 2-10 years who had a stem cell transplant for acute lymphoblastic leukemia, so the T cells may come from the graft donor.

This clonotype occurred a few times. This chain links TRBV7-9 with TRBJ2-7; D is unclear. Germline V gene data show CDR1 as SEHNR and CDR2 as FQNEAQ (reference sequence). Between the trimmed V and J ends, which lost 7 bases and 0 bases, there was a span of 10 bases. CDR3 length equals 13 residues. DNA of the CDR3: TGTGCCAGCAATCCACCCTTCTCCTACGAGCAGTACTTC. Translated, it gives CASNPPFSYEQYF.

The rearrangement uses TRBV11-2 and TRBJ2-1, with D possibly being TRBD2 (5 bases). The CDR3 length is 15 residues. V dropped 0 bases and J dropped 5 bases, with 11 bases sitting between them. The germline V gene encodes CDR1 SGHAT and CDR2 FQNNGV. The CDR3 nucleotides are TGTGCCAGCAGCTTAGATAGGGCGGGCGACAATGAGCAGTTCTTC. It yields the protein CASSLDRAGDNEQFF.

The chain couples TRBV12-3 or TRBV12-4 to TRBJ2-7; 8 bases are a match to TRBD1. Trimming cost V 3 bases and J 5 bases; bases outside gene matches: 12. This CDR3 is 16 amino acids long. In nucleotides, the CDR3 is TGTGCCAGCAGTTTGCAGGGGGCAAGGACTCATGACGAGCAGTACTTC. Translated, it gives CASSLQGARTHDEQYF.

This clonotype turned up a few times. The chain joins TRBV6-1 to TRBJ2-3; D perhaps matches TRBD2 (6 bases). V dropped 6 bases and J dropped 1 base, with 14 bases sitting between them. CDR1 MNHNS and CDR2 SASEGT come from the germline V gene. The CDR3 sequence is 15 residues long. The CDR3 DNA is TGTGCCAGCAGGATGGGAGGACCGGGCACAGATACGCAGTATTTT. This codes for CASRMGGPGTDTQYF.

The rearrangement joins TRBV7-9 to TRBJ2-1; the D gene is possibly TRBD2 (5 bases). The CDR3 consists of 12 residues. The V gene's germline CDR1 is SEHNR and CDR2 FQNEAQ (reference sequence). The V gene lost 6 bases and the J gene lost 7 bases, with 10 bases spanning the gap. CDR3 sequence: CASRPLANEQFF. Here the CDR3 DNA reads TGTGCCAGCAGACCCCTAGCTAATGAGCAGTTCTTC.

V and J are TRBV7-2 and TRBJ2-7; D gene uncertain. CDR1 and CDR2 (germline): SGHTA, FQGNSA. The V end was cut by 2 bases, the J end by 0 bases, with 8 bases between. The CDR3 sequence is 14 residues long. The CDR3 reads CASSLRLSSYEQYF. The CDR3 coding sequence is TGTGCCAGCAGCTTACGGCTTAGCTCCTACGAGCAGTACTTC. The full variable domain, in which reference TRBV7-2 and TRBJ2-7 provide the parts outside the CDR3, is GAGVSQSPSNKVTEKGKDVELRCDPISGHTALYWYRQSLGQGLEFLIYFQGNSAPDKSGLPSDRFSAERTGGSVSTLTIQRTQQEDSAVYLCASSLRLSSYEQYFGPGTRLTVT.

This clonotype was counted between two and nine times. CDR3: CASSLWDSPFFEQFF. The DNA for the CDR3 is TGTGCCAGCAGTTTGTGGGACAGTCCCTTTTTTGAGCAGTTCTTC. V is TRBV12-3 or TRBV12-4 and J is TRBJ2-1; 7 positions agree with TRBD1. This CDR3 contains 15 residues. The V gene end was trimmed by 3 bases and the J gene end by 9 bases; junction bases not matched to a gene: 11.

This chain joins TRBV28 and TRBJ1-5; D is uncertain. Germline CDR1 and CDR2: MDHEN and SYDVKM. CDR3 length: 12 amino acids. Trimming left V 3 bases short and J 7 bases short, with 7 bases between. The chain's CDR3 is CASSLAAQPQHF. The CDR3, as DNA: TGTGCCAGCAGTTTGGCAGCGCAGCCCCAGCATTTT.

By sample share, this clonotype is medium-sized. This chain joins TRBV5-1 and TRBJ2-3; D unresolved. The V end was cut by 4 bases, the J end by 0 bases, with 9 bases between. The CDR3 spans 14 residues. CDR1 is SGHRS, CDR2 YFSETQ, per germline. The CDR3 reads CASSTEPSTDTQYF. In DNA, the CDR3 is TGCGCCAGCAGCACTGAGCCTAGCACAGATACGCAGTATTTT. Supplemented by reference TRBV5-1 and TRBJ2-3, the full variable domain reads KAGVTQTPRYLIKTRGQQVTLSCSPISGHRSVSWYQQTPGQGLQFLFEYFSETQRNKGNFPGRFSGRQFSNSRSEMNVSTLELGDSALYLCASSTEPSTDTQYFGPGTRLTVL.

This clonotype was found a few times. This chain joins TRBV18 and TRBJ2-3; a possible D gene is TRBD1 (7 bases). Trimming pared 0 bases from V and 10 bases from J, leaving 8 bases between. The CDR3 has 12 amino acids. CDR1 KGHSH and CDR2 LQKENI come from the germline V gene. The CDR3 DNA reads as TGTGCCAGCTCACCACCCAGGGGGGCGCAGTATTTT. It specifies CASSPPRGAQYF.

The chain joins TRBV5-1 to TRBJ2-1; 10 nucleotides match TRBD2. The CDR3 is 18 amino acids. V lost 4 bases to trimming and J lost 7 bases; unmatched junction nucleotides: 17. The germline gives CDR1 SGHRS, CDR2 YFSETQ. This CDR3 reads CASSHIKESLAGVNEQFF. In nucleotides, the CDR3 is TGCGCCAGCAGCCACATAAAAGAAAGTCTAGCGGGAGTAAATGAGCAGTTCTTC.

This clonotype was seen a few times. J is TRBJ2-2 and V is TRBV12-3 or TRBV12-4; D not certain. This CDR3 has 14 residues. V was trimmed by 8 bases and J by 5 bases, leaving 15 bases between them. The CDR3 bases are TGTGCCAGCCAAAACTTAGCTGGTACCGGGGAGCTGTTTTTT. Protein: CASQNLAGTGELFF.

This clonotype was counted only a few times. CDR3 nucleotides: TGCGCCAGCAGCTTGAAGCTGGGACTAGCGGAGGGTACCGGGGAGCTGTTTTTT. Translated, it gives CASSLKLGLAEGTGELFF. This chain joins TRBV5-1 and TRBJ2-2; 11 bases line up with TRBD2. V trimming: 1 base; J trimming: 5 bases; junction bases outside the gene matches: 10. The CDR3 is made up of 18 amino acids. The germline V gene encodes CDR1 SGHRS and CDR2 YFSETQ.

V usage is TRBV10-2 and J usage is TRBJ1-5; tentative D call: TRBD1 (6 bases). CDR3 size: 15 residues. In germline, CDR1 is WSHSY, CDR2 SAAADI. Trimming pared 1 base from V and 1 base from J, leaving 8 bases between. CDR3 in DNA: TGCGCCAGCAGTGAGTTAGGGGGGAGCAATCAGCCCCAGCATTTT. Its protein is CASSELGGSNQPQHF.

This clonotype occurred a few times. This chain connects TRBV3-1 to TRBJ2-3; tentative D call: TRBD1 (6 bases). The CDR3 loop spans 15 amino acids. Germline V gene lookup returns CDR1 LGHDT and CDR2 YNNKEL (reference sequence). With 3 bases removed from V and 0 bases from J, the gap between germline ends came to 10 bases. The CDR3 spells CASSHAGASTDTQYF. The CDR3 region has the DNA TGTGCCAGCAGCCACGCAGGGGCTAGCACAGATACGCAGTATTTT.

The chain uses TRBV3-1 and TRBJ2-3; 13 nucleotides align to TRBD2. Germline CDR1 is LGHDT and CDR2 is YNNKEL (reference sequence). The CDR3 consists of 16 residues. J was trimmed by 2 bases and V by 4 bases; bases with no gene match: 3. The CDR3 protein is CASSRTSGGATDTQYF. In DNA, the CDR3 is TGTGCCAGCAGCCGTACTAGCGGGGGGGCCACAGATACGCAGTATTTT.

The rearrangement joins TRBV29-1 to TRBJ2-7, with 12 bases matching TRBD1. Looked up from germline, CDR1 is SQVTM and CDR2 is ANQGSEA. The CDR3 extends over 13 amino acids. Unmatched junction bases numbered 6, after V lost 6 bases and J lost 6 bases. As DNA, the CDR3 is TGCAGCGTATCGGGACAGGGGGCAATCGAGCAGTACTTC. Amino acid sequence: CSVSGQGAIEQYF.

The chain has TRBV18 and TRBJ1-1; D call uncertain. The germline V gene has CDR1 KGHSH and CDR2 LQKENI. Trimming pared 4 bases from V and 1 base from J, leaving 13 bases between. This CDR3 region has 15 residues. CDR3 nucleotide sequence: TGTGCCAGCTCACAGACGGACCCCGGGAACACTGAAGCTTTCTTT. Translation gives CASSQTDPGNTEAFF.

This clonotype showed up just a few times. The chain carries TRBV5-1 and TRBJ2-5; no reliable D call. Germline V gene lookup returns CDR1 SGHRS and CDR2 YFSETQ. This CDR3 has 13 amino acids. Trimming cost V 5 bases and J 3 bases, with 11 bases left between them. DNA for the CDR3: TGCGCCAGCAGGAATCAAGCAGAAGAGACCCAGTACTTC. Protein sequence: CASRNQAEETQYF.

The V call is TRBV7-2, the J call TRBJ1-1, with D uncertain. This CDR3 contains 15 residues. Germline V gene data show CDR1 as SGHTA and CDR2 as FQGNSA. With 1 base removed from V and 7 bases from J, the gap between germline ends came to 16 bases. CDR3 in DNA: TGTGCCAGCAGCTTAGGGTATAGGTTACCCCATGAAGCTTTCTTT. It yields the protein CASSLGYRLPHEAFF.

This clonotype has ten or more counts. This chain links TRBV7-8 with TRBJ2-5, with TRBD2 matching over 11 bases. V gave up 5 bases and J gave up 1 base; unmatched junction bases: 9. From germline, CDR1 is SGHVS and CDR2 FQNEAQ. This CDR3 is 17 amino acids long. The CDR3 loop reads CASSPHGLAGTQETQYF. Written as DNA, the CDR3 is TGTGCCAGCAGCCCCCACGGACTAGCGGGTACCCAAGAGACCCAGTACTTC. The whole variable domain, filled in from reference TRBV7-8 and TRBJ2-5, reads GAGVSQSPRYKVAKRGQDVALRCDPISGHVSLFWYQQALGQGPEFLTYFQNEAQLDKSGLPSDRFFAERPEGSVSTLKIQRTQQEDSAVYLCASSPHGLAGTQETQYFGPGTRLLVL.

This clonotype has a handful of counts. The genes are TRBV3-1 and TRBJ2-2, with D perhaps matching TRBD2 (6 bases). Germline V gene data show CDR1 as LGHDT and CDR2 as YNNKEL (reference sequence). V gave up 4 bases and J gave up 6 bases, with 15 bases separating them. This CDR3 contains 15 residues. The DNA for the CDR3 is TGTGCCAGCAGCCCTGTTAATCGGAGGGCCGGGGAGCTGTTTTTT. Its translation: CASSPVNRRAGELFF.

A note on this clonotype: A much larger clonotype is one base distant, so this may be a read error. This chain connects TRBV20-1 to TRBJ2-3; either TRBD1 or TRBD2 may supply D (6 bases each). CDR1 is DFQATT, CDR2 SNEGSKA, per germline (reference sequence). V lost 4 bases and J lost 5, with 19 bases in between. The CDR3 spans 15 residues. The CDR3 sequence: CSAIDSWGAGDTQYF. The CDR3 region has the DNA TGCAGTGCTATAGATAGTTGGGGGGCTGGAGATACGCAGTATTTT.

Many counts were recorded for this clonotype. The chain uses TRBV12-3 or TRBV12-4 and TRBJ2-7; D uncertain. The V and J ends lost 6 bases and 0 bases respectively, with 12 bases between them. The CDR3 covers 14 residues. The CDR3 nucleotides read TGTGCCAGCAGCTTATCCGGAAGCTCCTACGAGCAGTACTTC. Residues: CASSLSGSSYEQYF.

This sequence joins TRBV7-9 and TRBJ2-7; no definite D call. CDR1 and CDR2 from the germline V gene are SEHNR and FQNEAQ (reference sequence). CDR3 size: 16 residues. V was clipped by 0 bases and J by 4 bases, with 16 bases between them. Here the CDR3 reads CASSLAARSQEYEQYF. The CDR3 DNA reads as TGTGCCAGCAGCTTAGCGGCTAGGTCCCAAGAATACGAGCAGTACTTC.

This clonotype was found a few times. The chain is built from TRBV12-3 or TRBV12-4 and TRBJ2-1, with TRBD1 identical over 10 bases. The V and J ends lost 4 bases and 12 bases, in that order; junction bases with no gene match: 6. The CDR3 has 13 residues. The CDR3 reads CASSSRGQGGQFF. CDR3 nucleotide sequence: TGTGCCAGCAGTTCTCGAGGACAGGGGGGGCAGTTCTTC.